This TCR beta chain was identified in a study of blood T cell repertoires in COVID-19. At the level of the study: Sites across the United States, Italy and Spain contributed samples from acute and convalescent COVID-19.

V gave up 1 base and J gave up 7 bases, with 13 bases separating them. The CDR3 consists of 15 residues. The V gene's germline CDR1 is MNHNS and CDR2 SASEGT. The sample holds many counts of this clone. Original methodology: Amplification from reference gene primers served as the basis for estimated nucleated cell counts. Measured with immunoSEQ multiplex PCR; TCRdb has only the in-frame clones, and not every one. V, J and clone size reflect that table, while D and trimming were determined from the DNA. The sample records approximately 280,000 clones, approximately 83% being singletons. This TCR came from a woman in her seventies with acute or convalescent COVID-19. Material for sequencing was peripheral blood. This chain links TRBV6-1 with TRBJ1-4, with no clear D. The CDR3 spells CASSEGGSISEKLFF. The CDR3 nucleotides read TGTGCCAGCAGTGAAGGAGGGTCTATTAGTGAAAAACTGTTTTTT.